This entry lists 29 T cell receptor beta chains sequenced from one sample in a study of T cell clonotyping in hematopoietic cell transplantation (dated by TCRdb to the early 2020s). What the time point label conveys for this sample: recipient sample about 28 days before transplant, after cytoreduction. The library was prepared using the immunoSEQ multiplex PCR assay. The table was pulled from immuneACCESS by TCRdb, which kept in-frame rearrangements only. Such tables lose some clones; where checked, under half of the loss comes from unresolved V genes, and the rest has no known cause. In all, the sample holds tens of thousands of clones, and over 75% of those were seen once. The ten largest clones take up about 5.6% of the sample. The source material was peripheral blood mononuclear cells, sampled before stem cell transplant. The receptors were sampled from a man between 60 and 70 years old with biphenotypic leukemia. Some clones in this sample may be carry-over from other donors' samples.

The genes are TRBV5-1 and TRBJ2-5; 15 positions match TRBD2. Unmatched junction bases numbered 15, after V lost 4 bases and J lost 5 bases. Looked up from germline, CDR1 is SGHRS and CDR2 is YFSETQ. This CDR3 contains 19 residues. The CDR3 coding sequence is TGCGCCAGCAGCGTTAGGGGGATCGGACTAGCGGGAGGGATTGAGACCCAGTACTTC. Amino acids: CASSVRGIGLAGGIETQYF.

The chain carries TRBV28 and TRBJ1-4; no definite D call. The CDR3 is 16 amino acids. Germline V gene sequence: CDR1 MDHEN, CDR2 SYDVKM. Trimming took off 1 base at V and 5 bases at J, with 14 bases between the two ends. In DNA form, the CDR3 reads TGTGCCAGCAGTTTATCTTGGACGGGTAGAAATGAAAAACTGTTTTTT. Translated, it gives CASSLSWTGRNEKLFF.

This chain uses TRBV13 with TRBJ1-1; D remains ambiguous. Germline CDR1 PRHDT, CDR2 FYEKMQ (reference sequence). CDR3 size: 13 residues. V dropped 5 bases and J dropped 3 bases, with 10 bases sitting between them. The CDR3 here is CASSATEYTEAFF. The CDR3 DNA reads TGTGCCAGCAGCGCTACAGAGTACACTGAAGCTTTCTTT.

The V and J genes are TRBV10-3 and TRBJ2-3; no clear D. This CDR3 is 14 amino acids long. V shed 8 bases and J shed 4 bases, with 16 bases lying between them. In germline, CDR1 is ENHRY, CDR2 SYGVKD. The chain's CDR3 is CAIRTTPAADTQYF. The CDR3 bases are TGTGCCATCCGAACGACACCGGCGGCAGATACGCAGTATTTT.

The genes are TRBV4-1 and TRBJ2-2; maybe TRBD1 (6 bases). CDR1 is MGHRA, CDR2 YSYEKL, per germline. Between the trimmed V and J ends, which lost 2 bases and 1 base, there was a span of 20 bases. The CDR3 spans 19 residues. The CDR3 spells CASSQPRTAWTGNTGELFF. CDR3 DNA: TGCGCCAGCAGCCAACCGAGGACAGCCTGGACGGGGAACACCGGGGAGCTGTTTTTT.

This clone was recorded a few times. The chain has TRBV9 and TRBJ2-6; possible D gene TRBD2, 5 bases. The CDR3 consists of 19 residues. Germline CDR1 is SGDLS and CDR2 is YYNGEE. V was pared by 3 bases and J by 1 base, with 20 bases between. The CDR3 loop reads CASSDPGLVGTSGANVLTF. In DNA form, the CDR3 reads TGTGCCAGCAGCGACCCAGGACTCGTCGGAACTTCTGGGGCCAACGTCCTGACTTTC.

The V and J genes are TRBV30 and TRBJ2-1; 13 positions match TRBD2. The junction had 11 bases not matched to a gene; V was cut back by 4 bases and J by 8 bases. This CDR3 is built from 16 residues. The germline CDR1 and CDR2 sequences are GTSNPN and SVGIG (reference sequence). In DNA, the CDR3 is TGTGCCTGGACTCAAAGCGGGACTAGCGGGATGTATGAGCAGTTCTTC. Its translation: CAWTQSGTSGMYEQFF.

This clone was counted once. The gene calls are TRBV29-1 and TRBJ2-7, with a weak D call TRBD1 (6 bases). Trimming took 1 base from V and 6 from J, leaving 10 bases between them. Germline assignment: CDR1 SQVTM and CDR2 ANQGSEA. This CDR3 is 12 amino acids long. In DNA, the CDR3 is TGCAGCGTTGAAGTAGGGGGATCCGAGCAGTACTTC. Its protein product is CSVEVGGSEQYF.

The V call is TRBV5-8, the J call TRBJ2-7, with D possibly TRBD1 on 5 matching bases. Germline V gene sequence: CDR1 SGHTS, CDR2 YDEGEE. The CDR3 length is 13 residues. Trimming shortened V by 3 bases and J by 1 base, and 8 bases separated the two germline ends. CDR3 protein: CASSSTESYEQYF. The CDR3 DNA follows: TGTGCCAGCAGCTCGACAGAATCCTACGAGCAGTACTTC.

The genes are TRBV27 and TRBJ2-2; D gene unclear. V dropped 3 bases and J dropped 3 bases, with 11 bases sitting between them. Germline values: CDR1 MNHEY, CDR2 SMNVEV (reference sequence). This CDR3 spans 15 amino acids. CDR3 sequence (DNA): TGTGCCAGCAGTTTCTGGGCAAGAGACACCGGGGAGCTGTTTTTT. Its protein product is CASSFWARDTGELFF.

J is TRBJ2-2 and V is TRBV30, with D uncertain. Germline-derived CDR1 and CDR2 are GTSNPN and SVGIG (reference sequence). The V end lost 1 base, the J end lost 4 bases, and 16 bases lay between the germline ends. CDR3 length equals 16 residues. CDR3 sequence (DNA): TGTGCCTGGAGTGGCAGGACCTTAACGTCCACCGGGGAGCTGTTTTTT. This codes for CAWSGRTLTSTGELFF. Filled out from reference TRBV30 and TRBJ2-2, the complete variable domain reads SQTIHQWPATLVQPVGSPLSLECTVEGTSNPNLYWYRQAAGRGLQLLFYSVGIGQISSEVPQNLSASRPQDRQFILSSKKLLLSDSGFYLCAWSGRTLTSTGELFFGEGSRLTVL.

The chain couples TRBV5-1 to TRBJ2-5; 9 nucleotides agree with TRBD1. Losses at the gene ends were 0 bases for V and 0 bases for J; bases not matched to a gene: 3. There are 16 residues in the CDR3. CDR1 is SGHRS and CDR2 is YFSETQ in the germline V gene. The CDR3 region is CASSLGRTGDQETQYF. The CDR3 DNA reads TGCGCCAGCAGCTTGGGAAGGACAGGGGACCAAGAGACCCAGTACTTC.

The rearrangement uses TRBV6-6 and TRBJ1-2; the D gene is possibly TRBD1 (5 bases). The V end lost 5 bases, the J end lost 1 base, and 11 bases lay between the germline ends. The CDR3 is 14 residues long. Germline values: CDR1 MNHNY, CDR2 SVGAGI (reference sequence). Here the CDR3 reads CASSPGRFNYGYTF. The CDR3 nucleotides are TGTGCCAGCAGTCCGGGACGCTTTAACTATGGCTACACCTTC.

This clone was detected only once. This rearrangement joins TRBV28 to TRBJ2-7, with a weak D call TRBD1 (5 bases). V was trimmed by 7 bases and J by 2 bases, leaving 15 bases between them. The CDR3 is 14 residues long. The germline V gene encodes CDR1 MDHEN and CDR2 SYDVKM. CDR3: CASKGATNTYEQYF. The CDR3 nucleotides are TGTGCCAGCAAAGGGGCCACAAACACCTACGAGCAGTACTTC.

This chain joins TRBV30 and TRBJ2-3; D gene uncertain. The germline CDR1 and CDR2 sequences are GTSNPN and SVGIG (reference sequence). The V end lost 3 bases, the J end lost 10 bases, and 14 bases lay between the germline ends. CDR3 length equals 12 residues. The CDR3 DNA reads as TGTGCCTGGAGCGTACGGGTAAGGGCGCAGTATTTT. It yields the protein CAWSVRVRAQYF.

This sequence joins TRBV28 and TRBJ2-2; D remains ambiguous. The V end was cut by 3 bases, the J end by 1 base, with 6 bases between. Per the germline V gene, CDR1 is MDHEN and CDR2 is SYDVKM. The CDR3 has 14 residues. CDR3 amino acids: CASSFSVNTGELFF. The CDR3 DNA reads as TGTGCCAGCAGTTTTTCGGTGAACACCGGGGAGCTGTTTTTT.

The V gene is TRBV25-1, the J gene TRBJ2-3; D uncertain. The CDR3 totals 14 residues. With 0 bases removed from V and 3 bases from J, the gap between germline ends came to 7 bases. Germline CDR1 and CDR2: MGHDK and SYGVNS. CDR3 nucleotide sequence: TGTGCCAGCAGTGAATACCAGGCAACAGATACGCAGTATTTT. This sequence encodes CASSEYQATDTQYF.

V gene TRBV7-2 combines with J gene TRBJ2-1, with TRBD2 matching over 7 bases. The CDR3 has 15 residues. Per germline, CDR1 SGHTA and CDR2 FQGNSA. Trimming cost V 2 bases and J 5 bases; bases outside gene matches: 6. CDR3: CASSLSGGSHNEQFF. The CDR3 coding sequence is TGTGCCAGCAGCTTATCCGGCGGGAGCCACAATGAGCAGTTCTTC. The full variable domain, in which reference TRBV7-2 and TRBJ2-1 provide the parts outside the CDR3, is GAGVSQSPSNKVTEKGKDVELRCDPISGHTALYWYRQSLGQGLEFLIYFQGNSAPDKSGLPSDRFSAERTGGSVSTLTIQRTQQEDSAVYLCASSLSGGSHNEQFFGPGTRLTVL.

The gene calls are TRBV7-3 and TRBJ2-1; TRBD2 matches at 10 bases. The germline gives CDR1 SGHTA, CDR2 FQGTGA. This CDR3 has 17 residues. The trim removed 2 bases at V and 6 bases at J, leaving 10 bases unmatched. The CDR3 protein is CASSLRPRTSGLNEQFF. CDR3 bases: TGTGCCAGCAGCTTACGCCCCCGGACTAGCGGTCTCAATGAGCAGTTCTTC.

V and J are TRBV28 and TRBJ1-5, with TRBD1 matching 7 bases. The germline CDR1 and CDR2 sequences are MDHEN and SYDVKM. Trimming removed 5 bases from V and 9 bases from J; junction bases left unmatched: 10. There are 14 residues in the CDR3. The CDR3 DNA is TGTGCCAGCAGTCCCACTAGGGGGCGGCGGCCCCAGCATTTT. Its translation: CASSPTRGRRPQHF.

The chain uses TRBV6-5 and TRBJ1-2; D remains ambiguous. With 5 bases removed from V and 1 base from J, the gap between germline ends came to 8 bases. Germline values: CDR1 MNHEY, CDR2 SVGAGI. This CDR3 comprises 13 residues. The CDR3 reads CASSRILNYGYTF. In DNA form, the CDR3 reads TGTGCCAGCAGTAGGATCCTTAACTATGGCTACACCTTC.

The V gene is TRBV28, the J gene TRBJ2-7; TRBD2 might be the D (6 bases). Trimming took off 3 bases at V and 5 bases at J, with 17 bases between the two ends. CDR1 is MDHEN and CDR2 is SYDVKM in the germline V gene. The CDR3 is 15 residues long. CDR3 sequence reads: CASSFRTNRLHEQYF. The CDR3 DNA reads TGTGCCAGCAGTTTTAGGACTAACCGTCTCCACGAGCAGTACTTC.

The gene calls are TRBV4-3 and TRBJ1-1, with D hard to call. Germline CDR1 is LGHNA and CDR2 is YSLEER. V gave up 0 bases and J gave up 0 bases, with 2 bases separating them. CDR3 length: 13 amino acids. The CDR3 sequence is CASSQELNTEAFF. DNA of the CDR3: TGCGCCAGCAGCCAAGAACTGAACACTGAAGCTTTCTTT.

The chain links TRBV5-6 to TRBJ2-3; the match to TRBD2 covers 8 bases. V lost 0 bases and J lost 1; bases outside the gene matches: 4. The length of the CDR3 is 16 residues. Germline V gene sequence: CDR1 SGHDT, CDR2 YYEEEE. CDR3 DNA: TGTGCCAGCAGCTTGGCGGGAGGGCTTCGCACAGATACGCAGTATTTT. Translating it yields CASSLAGGLRTDTQYF.

This clone turned up a few times. The rearrangement links TRBV27 to TRBJ1-2, with D possibly TRBD1 on 5 matching bases. Trimming left V 0 bases short and J 5 bases short, with 10 bases between. This CDR3 comprises 14 residues. The germline V gene encodes CDR1 MNHEY and CDR2 SMNVEV (reference sequence). The CDR3 reads CASSLSGGEYGYTF. For the CDR3, the DNA is TGTGCCAGCAGTTTATCGGGAGGGGAGTATGGCTACACCTTC.

The chain joins TRBV2 to TRBJ2-3; tentatively, D is TRBD2 (5 bases). V was pared by 8 bases and J by 4 bases, with 10 bases between. The CDR3 covers 12 residues. Germline V gene sequence: CDR1 SNHLY, CDR2 FYNNEI. The CDR3 reads CASVKEADTQYF. CDR3 DNA: TGTGCCAGCGTGAAGGAGGCAGATACGCAGTATTTT.

In this sample, this clone turned up a few times. The chain uses TRBV7-9 and TRBJ2-7; 7 bases are a match to TRBD1. Germline V lookup: CDR1 SEHNR, CDR2 FQNEAQ (reference sequence). The CDR3 is 14 residues long. V was clipped by 4 bases and J by 2 bases; unmatched bases: 5. The CDR3, as DNA: TGTGCCAGCAGCTCCTGGACAGGCGCCTACGAGCAGTACTTC. Its protein is CASSSWTGAYEQYF.

This chain uses TRBV29-1 with TRBJ2-2, with 11 bases lining up with TRBD2. Germline V lookup: CDR1 SQVTM, CDR2 ANQGSEA. The CDR3 is made up of 16 amino acids. V shed 6 bases and J 3 bases; nucleotides not matched to a gene: 9. The CDR3 region is CSVVLLAGVDTGELFF. The CDR3 bases are TGCAGCGTGGTTTTACTAGCGGGAGTCGACACCGGGGAGCTGTTTTTT.

This clone was seen once. The chain uses TRBV11-1 and TRBJ1-1; D is unresolved. Looked up from germline, CDR1 is SGHAT and CDR2 is FQDESV (reference sequence). The CDR3 spans 14 residues. V lost 1 base, J lost 8 bases, and 14 bases lay in between. The CDR3 bases are TGTGCCAGCAGCTTAGTACCCCAGTCGCCCGAAGCTTTCTTT. This encodes CASSLVPQSPEAFF.